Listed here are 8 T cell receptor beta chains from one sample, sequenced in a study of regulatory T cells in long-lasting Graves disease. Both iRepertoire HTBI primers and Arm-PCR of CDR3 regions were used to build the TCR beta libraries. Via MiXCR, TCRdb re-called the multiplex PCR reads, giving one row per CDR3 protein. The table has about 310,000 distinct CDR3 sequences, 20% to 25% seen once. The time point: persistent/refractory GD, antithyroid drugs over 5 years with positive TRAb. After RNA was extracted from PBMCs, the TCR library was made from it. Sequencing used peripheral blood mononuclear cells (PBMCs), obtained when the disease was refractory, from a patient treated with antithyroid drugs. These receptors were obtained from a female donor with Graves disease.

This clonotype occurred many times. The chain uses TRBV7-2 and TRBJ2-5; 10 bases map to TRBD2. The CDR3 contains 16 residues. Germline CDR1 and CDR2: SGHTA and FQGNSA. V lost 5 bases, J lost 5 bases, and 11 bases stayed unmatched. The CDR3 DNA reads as TGTGCCAGCAGCAACTGGGGGCTAGCGGGGGAGGAGACCCAGTACTTC. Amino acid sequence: CASSNWGLAGEETQYF.

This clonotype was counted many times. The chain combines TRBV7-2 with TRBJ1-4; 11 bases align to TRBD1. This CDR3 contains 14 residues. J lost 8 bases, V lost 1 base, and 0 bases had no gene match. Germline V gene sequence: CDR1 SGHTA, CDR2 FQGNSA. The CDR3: CASSLGTGGEKLFF. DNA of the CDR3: TGTGCCAGCAGCTTAGGGACAGGGGGCGAAAAACTGTTTTTT.

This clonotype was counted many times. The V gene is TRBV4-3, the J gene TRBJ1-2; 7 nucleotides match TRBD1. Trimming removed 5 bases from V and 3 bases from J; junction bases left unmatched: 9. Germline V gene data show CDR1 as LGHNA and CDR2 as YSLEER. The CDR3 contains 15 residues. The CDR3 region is CASSTDRAFDYGYTF. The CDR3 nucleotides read TGCGCCAGCAGCACTGACAGGGCATTCGACTATGGCTACACCTTC.

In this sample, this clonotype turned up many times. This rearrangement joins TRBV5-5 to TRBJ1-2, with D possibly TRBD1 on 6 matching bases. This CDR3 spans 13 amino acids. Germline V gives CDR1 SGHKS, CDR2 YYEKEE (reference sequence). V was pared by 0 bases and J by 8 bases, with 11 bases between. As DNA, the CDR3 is TGTGCCAGCAGCTTGGCGGGGGGCGGAGGCTACACCTTC. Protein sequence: CASSLAGGGGYTF.

The CDR3 DNA reads as TGTGCCAGCAGCCCCGCTACAGGGGGGGTCTATGGCTACACCTTC. It is translated as CASSPATGGVYGYTF. V and J are TRBV7-9 and TRBJ1-2; 8 bases align to TRBD1. The germline V gene encodes CDR1 SEHNR and CDR2 FQNEAQ (reference sequence). J was trimmed by 4 bases and V by 5 bases; bases with no gene match: 9. This CDR3 contains 15 residues.

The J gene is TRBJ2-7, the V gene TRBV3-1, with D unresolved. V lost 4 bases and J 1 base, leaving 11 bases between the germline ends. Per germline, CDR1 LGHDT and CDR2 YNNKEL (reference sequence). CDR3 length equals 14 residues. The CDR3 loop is CASSPQGLSYEQYF. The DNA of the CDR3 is TGTGCCAGCAGCCCCCAAGGTTTGTCCTACGAGCAGTACTTC.

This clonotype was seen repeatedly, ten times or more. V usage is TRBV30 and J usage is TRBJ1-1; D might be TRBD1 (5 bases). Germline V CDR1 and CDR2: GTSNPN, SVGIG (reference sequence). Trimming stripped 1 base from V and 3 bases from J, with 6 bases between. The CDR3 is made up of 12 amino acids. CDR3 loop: CAWSEGDTEAFF. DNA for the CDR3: TGTGCCTGGAGTGAAGGGGACACTGAAGCTTTCTTT.

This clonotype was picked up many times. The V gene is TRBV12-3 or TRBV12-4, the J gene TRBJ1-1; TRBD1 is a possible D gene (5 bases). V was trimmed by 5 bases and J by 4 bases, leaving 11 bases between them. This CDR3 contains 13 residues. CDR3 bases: TGTGCCAGCAGTGCCCGGGACGCCACTGAAGCTTTCTTT. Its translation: CASSARDATEAFF.